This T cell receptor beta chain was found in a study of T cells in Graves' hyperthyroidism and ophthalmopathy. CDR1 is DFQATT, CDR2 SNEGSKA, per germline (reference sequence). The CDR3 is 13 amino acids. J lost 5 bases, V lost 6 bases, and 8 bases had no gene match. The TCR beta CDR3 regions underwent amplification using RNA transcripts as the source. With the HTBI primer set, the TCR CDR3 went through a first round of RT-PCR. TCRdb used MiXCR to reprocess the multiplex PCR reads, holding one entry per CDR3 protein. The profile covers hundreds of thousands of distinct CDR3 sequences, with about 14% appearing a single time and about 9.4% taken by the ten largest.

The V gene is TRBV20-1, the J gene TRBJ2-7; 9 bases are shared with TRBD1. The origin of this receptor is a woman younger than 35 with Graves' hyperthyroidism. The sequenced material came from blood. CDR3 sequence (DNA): TGCAGTGCACCGGACAGGGGCGGACACGAGCAGTACTTC. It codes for CSAPDRGGHEQYF.